This TCR beta chain is drawn from a study of persistence of HIV-infected CD4 T cells (dated by TCRdb to 2019 to 2021). Study-level background: Suppressive ART had been received by participants for a median of 8 years. Apart from a couple of participants who underwent leukapheresis at a single time point, peripheral blood samples of up to about 180 mL were collected from participants at multiple time points. CMV- and HIV-1 Gag-responding CD4+ T cells were isolated from ART-treated individuals so that antigen-driven clonal expansion of HIV-1-infected cells could be examined. The clonality of all cells in each sorted population was measured by TCRbeta sequencing, and the clonality of infected cells was measured by proviral sequencing. Cross-participant TCR cluster analysis included roughly 8 participants for CMV and more than five participants for Gag. Overall study outcomes, separate from this receptor: Few individuals were included in the study, and only a limited range of antigens was tested. TCR oligoclonality correlated with proviral oligoclonality within the same sorted populations. Antigen-responding cells were enriched for expanded CDR3beta sequences that were degenerate, which suggests that CD4+ responses to CMV and Gag underwent convergent selection. Bulk TCR analyses could not be limited to the rare CMV-responding cells that actually contained HIV-1 proviruses. Significantly lower TCRbeta richness was observed in CMV- and Gag-responding cells than in anti-CD3/anti-CD28-responding cells, and higher oligoclonality was observed in CMV-responding cells than in CD3/CD28-stimulated and Gag-responding cells.

This clone appeared once. It lacks a known antigen. No qualities accompany the bases; no much larger clone lies one base away. In light of the paper, this sample's treatment or condition label describes: suppressive antiretroviral therapy. Cells were stimulated with lysates of CMV-infected fibroblasts at 9 to 10 ug/mL. Responding CD4+ T cells were sorted by upregulation of both CD40 ligand and CD69. Participants were HIV-1-infected adults who started suppressive ART during chronic infection. Plasma HIV-1 RNA had been undetectable (below 50 copies/mL) in participants for at least 4 years. To be included, a participant needed positive CMV serology and a CD4+ T cell count above 400 cells/uL. Before stimulation, PBMCs were isolated using density centrifugation and depleted of CD8+ T cells. For around 19 hours, the CD8-depleted PBMCs were stimulated with anti-CD28/CD49d costimulation, a CD40-blocking antibody, and enfuvirtide to prevent new infections. Cells were sorted on a Beckman Coulter MoFlo Legacy or XDP sorter, with propidium iodide excluding dead cells. Genomic DNA was extracted with the QIAamp DNA Mini Kit for samples above one million cells, otherwise with the Quick-DNA Microprep Kit.

The immunoSEQ hsTCRB assay version 4 in survey mode was used to sequence TCRbeta repertoires from genomic DNA. Genomic DNA was diluted to around 10 ng/uL, and up to about 1 ug per sample was used for TCRbeta sequencing. Turning to the authors' computational methods: Analysis of the TCRbeta data was done in ImmunoSeq Analyzer 3.0, and diversity was computed on productive nucleotide rearrangements. The improved Chao index was used to estimate lower-bound TCR diversity, and the Gini coefficient was used to estimate clonality using the Immunarch R package. Different nucleotide rearrangements encoding the same CDR3beta amino acid sequence were treated as distinct clonotypes. TCRbeta sequences significantly enriched in antigen-responding cells relative to anti-CD3/anti-CD28-activated cells were identified by differential abundance analysis. TCRs were clustered by predicted peptide-MHC specificity with GLIPH2, both within individual participants and across merged participant data sets. In its TCRdb copy, this immuneACCESS table keeps in-frame sequences only and misses some clones. Where compared with another copy, unresolved V genes explain less than half of these, and the others have no known cause. The DNA gave D and trimming, while V, J and clone size come from that table. This sample has roughly 13,000 clones in its table, and 71% of those were observed once. The biggest ten clones account for about a sixth of the sample.

Compared with germline, V lacks 2 bases and J lacks 6 bases; bases without a gene match: 12. For CDR1 and CDR2, the germline V gene (reference sequence) lists MNHNY and SVGAGI. Spanning cysteine to phenylalanine, the CDR3 consists of 16 amino acids. CDR3 DNA is the only sequence kept; it has 48 bases, read in frame from the first base. This sequence uses TRBV6-6 and TRBJ2-7, and 8 bases in between align with TRBD2. The material was CD4+ T cells sorted from PBMCs after roughly 18-hour stimulation, obtained from a patient who received antiretroviral therapy. The cell subset or site label of this sample denotes: CD40L+CD69+ CD4 T cells responding to CMV lysate. This TCR was recovered from an adult man with HIV who was CMV-seropositive. Here the CDR3 is given as CASSYGPGGPGSEQYF. The nucleotides are TGTGCCAGCAGTTACGGCCCGGGGGGGCCAGGGAGCGAGCAGTACTTC.